Listed here are 2 T cell receptor beta chains from one sample, sequenced in a study of cytomegalovirus exposure and HLA in healthy donors. The PCR ran on 60 Vbeta and 13 Jbeta primers. The assay was immunoSEQ multiplex PCR, and TCRdb's table has in-frame clones only and misses some. The profile shows 130,000 or so clones, 82% of them singletons. Sequenced input: PBMCs. The receptors stem from a woman aged 40 to 50 in good health and CMV-seronegative.

This clone was picked up one time. This chain connects TRBV7-5 to TRBJ2-7; TRBD1, the D gene given by the table, was not confirmed from the DNA. TRBV7-5 is marked as a pseudogene. The CDR3 runs 11 residues. CDR3 residues: CARSGGHEQYF. CDR3 in DNA: TGTGCCAGAAGCGGTGGGCACGAGCAGTACTTC.

The V and J genes are TRBV4-1 and TRBJ1-3; D is possibly TRBD1 (5 bases). Trimming took off 8 bases at V and 0 bases at J, with 14 bases between the two ends. The CDR3 runs 15 residues. CDR1 and CDR2 (germline): MGHRA, YSYEKL. CDR3 DNA: TGCGCCAGCGGCCCACAGGAGCCCTCTGGAAACACCATATATTTT. Translation: CASGPQEPSGNTIYF.